Presented here are 3 T cell receptor beta chains from one specimen sequenced in a study of cytomegalovirus exposure and HLA in healthy donors (dated by TCRdb to 2016 to 2017). The library came from the immunoSEQ multiplex PCR assay. Imported from immuneACCESS, the table was reduced by TCRdb to in-frame sequences with V and J called. These copies leave out some clones; in studies compared against another copy, an unresolved V gene accounts for under half, and the cause of the remainder is not known. The sample profile shows 130,000 or so clones; approximately 92% of them were found once. The top ten clones comprise roughly 1.2% of the sample. The source material was PBMCs. The receptors derive from a woman between 18 and 30 years old in good health and CMV-seronegative.

This rearrangement joins TRBV7-8 to TRBJ2-2; 10 bases line up with TRBD2. The CDR3 covers 16 residues. V shed 5 bases and J 2 bases; nucleotides not matched to a gene: 5. Germline V gene lookup returns CDR1 SGHVS and CDR2 FQNEAQ. CDR3 region: CASSRAGGTNTGELFF. The CDR3, as DNA: TGTGCCAGCAGCCGAGCGGGGGGGACTAACACCGGGGAGCTGTTTTTT.

V usage is TRBV7-6 and J usage is TRBJ1-3; tentative D call: TRBD1 (5 bases). Germline assignment: CDR1 SGHVS and CDR2 FNYEAQ. V gave up 1 base and J gave up 4 bases, with 11 bases separating them. The CDR3 runs to 15 residues. CDR3 bases: TGTGCCAGCAGCTTAGTACCCAGGGCAGGAAACACCATATATTTT. Translated, it gives CASSLVPRAGNTIYF.

The chain has TRBV14 and TRBJ1-3; 7 bases map to TRBD1. The ends lost 3 bases at V and 2 bases at J; junction bases unmatched: 7. Germline-derived CDR1 and CDR2 are SGHDN and FVKESK. CDR3 size: 16 residues. Here the CDR3 DNA reads TGTGCCAGCAGCCATATAACAGGGGTAACTGGAAACACCATATATTTT. Its protein product is CASSHITGVTGNTIYF.